These 32 T cell receptor beta chains share one sample of origin, sequenced in a study of T cell changes during pregnancy in multiple sclerosis. Clones were sequenced by immunoSEQ multiplex PCR, and TCRdb holds only the in-frame ones, with some missing. The sample lists tens of thousands of clones, just under 95% occurring once. The sample was peripheral blood, taken in the second trimester of pregnancy. The receptors here all came from a female donor with multiple sclerosis, enrolled in a pregnancy study.

The chain has TRBV30 and TRBJ2-5; D unclear. V dropped 4 bases and J dropped 2 bases, with 8 bases sitting between them. CDR3 length: 12 amino acids. The germline V gene encodes CDR1 GTSNPN and CDR2 SVGIG (reference sequence). CDR3 in DNA: TGTGCCTGGAACGGCGGTCAAGAGACCCAGTACTTC. It codes for CAWNGGQETQYF.

The chain couples TRBV6-4 to TRBJ2-3; TRBD2 is a possible D gene (6 bases). Trimming removed 0 bases at V and 4 bases at J, with 14 bases between. Germline V gene lookup returns CDR1 MRHNA and CDR2 SNTAGT. The CDR3 has 16 residues. CDR3 DNA sequence: TGTGCCAGCAGTGACTCTAAGGGTGGAGGGCCAGATACGCAGTATTTT. Translation gives CASSDSKGGGPDTQYF.

V usage is TRBV7-2 and J usage is TRBJ2-7, with TRBD2 matching over 8 bases. CDR3 length: 15 amino acids. The V and J ends lost 4 bases and 9 bases, in that order; junction bases with no gene match: 14. The V gene's germline CDR1 is SGHTA and CDR2 FQGNSA. The CDR3 region has the DNA TGTGCCAGCAGCTCCGTAACGGGAGGGCCCACCGGGCAGTACTTC. Encoded protein: CASSSVTGGPTGQYF.

This clone was observed once. This chain joins TRBV7-3 and TRBJ1-5; the D gene is possibly TRBD1 (6 bases). The germline CDR1 and CDR2 sequences are SGHTA and FQGTGA. The CDR3 has 16 residues. With 2 bases removed from V and 3 bases from J, the gap between germline ends came to 14 bases. CDR3 in DNA: TGTGCCAGCAGCTTATGGTACAGGGTCCCCAATCAGCCCCAGCATTTT. It is translated as CASSLWYRVPNQPQHF.

V gene TRBV2 combines with J gene TRBJ2-5; 14 positions agree with TRBD2. V shed 7 bases, J shed 2 bases, and the junction held 3 bases outside the gene matches. This CDR3 is built from 15 residues. Germline CDR1 is SNHLY and CDR2 is FYNNEI. For the CDR3, the DNA is TGTGCCAGCATTAGGACTAGCGGGGGGCAAGAGACCCAGTACTTC. It codes for CASIRTSGGQETQYF.

V and J are TRBV11-3 and TRBJ2-1, with D hard to call. The CDR3 has 12 amino acids. Trimming took off 3 bases at V and 7 bases at J, with 7 bases between the two ends. The germline gives CDR1 SGHNT, CDR2 YENEEA. DNA of the CDR3: TGTGCCAGCAGCTTTCGGGTGAATGAGCAGTTCTTC. This translates into CASSFRVNEQFF. The full variable domain, in which reference TRBV11-3 and TRBJ2-1 provide the parts outside the CDR3, is EAGVVQSPRYKIIEKKQPVAFWCNPISGHNTLYWYLQNLGQGPELLIRYENEEAVDDSQLPKDRFSAERLKGVDSTLKIQPAELGDSAVYLCASSFRVNEQFFGPGTRLTVL.

This chain joins TRBV5-1 and TRBJ2-2; no definite D call. Deletions cut 2 bases from V and 5 bases from J, with 10 bases between. CDR3 length: 14 amino acids. The V gene's germline CDR1 is SGHRS and CDR2 YFSETQ. DNA of the CDR3: TGCGCCAGCAGCTTACTGCCCGGTACCGGGGAGCTGTTTTTT. Protein sequence: CASSLLPGTGELFF.

This chain uses TRBV29-1 with TRBJ2-7, with TRBD1 matching over 7 bases. CDR1 is SQVTM, CDR2 ANQGSEA, per germline. V lost 7 bases to trimming and J lost 1 base; unmatched junction nucleotides: 7. This CDR3 has 13 amino acids. The CDR3 DNA follows: TGCAGCGCCTACAGGACAGGATCCTACGAGCAGTACTTC. Its protein is CSAYRTGSYEQYF.

Written as DNA, the CDR3 is TGTGCCATCAGTGCCGTCCTCACTGAAGCTTTCTTT. Protein: CAISAVLTEAFF. The rearrangement links TRBV10-3 to TRBJ1-1; D uncertain. In germline, CDR1 is ENHRY, CDR2 SYGVKD. The V and J ends lost 4 bases and 4 bases respectively, with 7 bases between them. The CDR3 runs 12 residues.

In nucleotides, the CDR3 is TGTGCCAGCAGTCCGTCGGACTCCACAGATACGCAGTATTTT. It codes for CASSPSDSTDTQYF. The rearrangement joins TRBV6-5 to TRBJ2-3, with a weak D call TRBD2 (5 bases). The CDR3 is 14 amino acids. The V gene's germline CDR1 is MNHEY and CDR2 SVGAGI. V shed 5 bases and J shed 2 bases, with 11 bases lying between them.

The genes are TRBV7-2 and TRBJ2-5, with D tentatively TRBD2 (6 bases). CDR3 length equals 14 residues. The V end was cut by 2 bases, the J end by 5 bases, with 12 bases between. Germline lookup yields CDR1 SGHTA and CDR2 FQGNSA. CDR3 loop: CASSLSGVGETQYF. CDR3 nucleotides: TGTGCCAGCAGCTTATCGGGGGTTGGGGAGACCCAGTACTTC.

The chain combines TRBV7-3 with TRBJ2-3; TRBD2 matches at 9 bases. This CDR3 has 18 residues. Trimming took 5 bases from V and 0 from J; bases not matched to a gene: 12. CDR1 is SGHTA and CDR2 is FQGTGA in the germline V gene. The CDR3 DNA sequence: TGTGCCAGCAGCCGAGGGTCCCTAGCGGGGCGTAGCACAGATACGCAGTATTTT. Translated: CASSRGSLAGRSTDTQYF.

The chain has TRBV9 and TRBJ2-3; TRBD2 aligns across 11 bases. The CDR3 length is 16 residues. From germline, CDR1 is SGDLS and CDR2 YYNGEE. Trimming at V came to 5 bases and at J to 10 bases, leaving 15 bases not matched to a gene. As DNA, the CDR3 is TGTGCCAGCAGTCCTGATTCAGGGACTAGCGGTCGGCCGCAGTATTTT. This codes for CASSPDSGTSGRPQYF. Using reference TRBV9 and TRBJ2-3 for the parts outside the CDR3, the full variable domain is DSGVTQTPKHLITATGQRVTLRCSPRSGDLSVYWYQQSLDQGLQFLIQYYNGEERAKGNILERFSAQQFPDLHSELNLSSLELGDSALYFCASSPDSGTSGRPQYFGPGTRLTVL.

The V call is TRBV29-1, the J call TRBJ1-1; D is unresolved. V lost 6 bases, J lost 4 bases, and 9 bases lay in between. This CDR3 is 11 amino acids long. Germline CDR1 SQVTM, CDR2 ANQGSEA. The CDR3: CSVAVVTEAFF. The CDR3 DNA is TGCAGCGTCGCGGTGGTCACTGAAGCTTTCTTT.

The chain couples TRBV28 to TRBJ1-5, with no clear D. This CDR3 is built from 14 residues. The germline V and J ends were trimmed by 6 bases and 0 bases, with 9 bases remaining between them. Germline CDR1 and CDR2: MDHEN and SYDVKM. The CDR3 bases are TGTGCCAGCAGCGCAGACTATAGCAATCAGCCCCAGCATTTT. It yields the protein CASSADYSNQPQHF.

The chain joins TRBV6-5 to TRBJ1-2; 9 nucleotides align to TRBD1. V lost 4 bases and J lost 4; bases outside the gene matches: 7. CDR3 length: 15 amino acids. Looked up from germline, CDR1 is MNHEY and CDR2 is SVGAGI. The CDR3: CASSLSTGGSYGYTF. The CDR3 DNA reads as TGTGCCAGCAGTTTGTCGACAGGGGGAAGCTATGGCTACACCTTC.

The V and J genes are TRBV5-4 and TRBJ2-2; D is unclear. CDR1 SGHNT and CDR2 YYREEE come from the germline V gene (reference sequence). With 0 bases removed from V and 0 bases from J, the gap between germline ends came to 9 bases. The CDR3 consists of 16 residues. The CDR3 nucleotides read TGTGCCAGCAGCTTGGGGCGAGGATCGAACACCGGGGAGCTGTTTTTT. It translates to CASSLGRGSNTGELFF.

CDR3: CASSLRGTVNNEQFF. The CDR3 nucleotides read TGTGCCAGCAGTTTACGCGGGACAGTAAACAATGAGCAGTTCTTC. The chain combines TRBV27 with TRBJ2-1, with D possibly TRBD1 on 7 matching bases. Germline V gives CDR1 MNHEY, CDR2 SMNVEV (reference sequence). This CDR3 has 15 residues. V was shortened by 2 bases and J by 5 bases, with 13 bases between the two germline ends.

J is TRBJ1-2 and V is TRBV15, with 11 bases fitting TRBD1. The CDR3 is 13 residues long. With 7 bases clipped from V and 6 bases from J, the junction kept 4 bases outside the gene matches. CDR1 and CDR2 (germline): LNHNV, YYDKDF (reference sequence). CDR3 sequence reads: CATNPGQGDGYTF. The CDR3 nucleotides read TGTGCCACCAATCCGGGACAGGGGGATGGCTACACCTTC.

This clone was counted only a few times. V usage is TRBV2 and J usage is TRBJ1-2, with TRBD1 identical over 7 bases. The CDR3 runs 13 residues. The germline V gene encodes CDR1 SNHLY and CDR2 FYNNEI. Losses at the gene ends were 3 bases for V and 6 bases for J; bases not matched to a gene: 4. The CDR3 region is CASSETGMDGYTF. CDR3 coding DNA: TGTGCCAGCAGTGAGACAGGGATGGATGGCTACACCTTC.

V usage is TRBV5-6 and J usage is TRBJ2-7; D gene unclear. This CDR3 is built from 14 residues. Between the trimmed V and J ends, which lost 1 base and 0 bases, there was a span of 8 bases. Germline CDR1 and CDR2: SGHDT and YYEEEE. CDR3 protein: CASSLIAVSYEQYF. The DNA for the CDR3 is TGTGCCAGCAGCTTGATTGCGGTCTCCTACGAGCAGTACTTC.

V usage is TRBV11-1 and J usage is TRBJ1-1; D perhaps matches TRBD1 (6 bases). CDR1 is SGHAT, CDR2 FQDESV, per germline (reference sequence). Trimming took off 5 bases at V and 1 base at J, with 8 bases between the two ends. The CDR3 runs to 13 residues. CDR3 sequence reads: CASSRGQNTEAFF. CDR3 nucleotides: TGTGCCAGCAGCCGGGGACAGAACACTGAAGCTTTCTTT.

The chain joins TRBV6-5 to TRBJ1-1; D might be TRBD1 (5 bases). CDR1 is MNHEY, CDR2 SVGAGI, per germline. This CDR3 region has 14 residues. Trimming took 6 bases from V and 6 from J, leaving 17 bases between them. The CDR3 spells CASRTPQGLAEAFF. CDR3 DNA: TGTGCCAGCAGAACCCCGCAGGGTCTCGCTGAAGCTTTCTTT.

The chain uses TRBV6-1 and TRBJ1-5; no definite D call. V lost 6 bases and J lost 7, with 16 bases in between. The germline V gene encodes CDR1 MNHNS and CDR2 SASEGT. CDR3 length: 14 residues. The CDR3 nucleotides are TGTGCCAGCAGGGAGGCGGGGTCTGGACAGCCCCAGCATTTT. Protein product: CASREAGSGQPQHF.

The chain recombines TRBV29-1 with TRBJ2-7; 11 nucleotides align to TRBD1. The CDR3 covers 13 residues. V lost 7 bases, J lost 5 bases, and 7 bases stayed unmatched. The germline CDR1 and CDR2 sequences are SQVTM and ANQGSEA. The CDR3 region is CSEPGQGVHEQYF. The CDR3 bases are TGCAGCGAACCGGGACAGGGGGTCCACGAGCAGTACTTC.

The chain combines TRBV11-2 with TRBJ2-1, with a weak D call TRBD1 (6 bases). CDR3 length equals 13 residues. Trimming pared 5 bases from V and 5 bases from J, leaving 10 bases between. Looked up from germline, CDR1 is SGHAT and CDR2 is FQNNGV. The CDR3 here is CASSEDRDNEQFF. The CDR3 nucleotides are TGTGCCAGCAGCGAGGACAGAGACAATGAGCAGTTCTTC.

This clone appeared a single time. The chain joins TRBV14 to TRBJ1-1; D not certain. Germline V gene data show CDR1 as SGHDN and CDR2 as FVKESK. This CDR3 spans 13 amino acids. Trimming left V 2 bases short and J 0 bases short, with 4 bases between. CDR3 sequence: CASSQIMNTEAFF. The CDR3 DNA reads TGTGCCAGCAGCCAAATTATGAACACTGAAGCTTTCTTT.

This chain links TRBV28 with TRBJ2-2; TRBD2 might be the D (5 bases). Trimming cost V 6 bases and J 2 bases, with 13 bases left between them. Germline loops: CDR1 MDHEN, CDR2 SYDVKM. CDR3 size: 15 residues. DNA for the CDR3: TGTGCCAGCAGGAGGACCGGGGTTAACACCGGGGAGCTGTTTTTT. Protein product: CASRRTGVNTGELFF.

The rearrangement joins TRBV11-2 to TRBJ2-1; D perhaps matches TRBD1 (5 bases). The germline V gene has CDR1 SGHAT and CDR2 FQNNGV. V was trimmed by 2 bases and J by 3 bases, leaving 5 bases between them. The CDR3 loop spans 13 amino acids. DNA of the CDR3: TGTGCCAGCAGCTTAACAGGCTACAATGAGCAGTTCTTC. It specifies CASSLTGYNEQFF.

The J gene is TRBJ2-5, the V gene TRBV6-4; tentative D call: TRBD2 (6 bases). The CDR3 is 17 residues long. The germline gives CDR1 MRHNA, CDR2 SNTAGT. V was clipped by 0 bases and J by 5 bases, with 19 bases between them. CDR3 residues: CASSDSGGSGISETQYF. In DNA, the CDR3 is TGTGCCAGCAGTGACTCTGGGGGGTCAGGAATCTCTGAGACCCAGTACTTC.

The chain carries TRBV5-6 and TRBJ1-6; TRBD1 matches 7 bases. Trimming removed 4 bases from V and 6 bases from J; junction bases left unmatched: 19. CDR3 length: 19 amino acids. Germline V gives CDR1 SGHDT, CDR2 YYEEEE. CDR3 in amino acids: CASSNVLQGGRGTNSPLHF. CDR3 DNA: TGTGCCAGCAGCAACGTTCTGCAGGGGGGCAGGGGAACTAATTCACCCCTCCACTTT.

This chain uses TRBV27 with TRBJ1-6, with TRBD1 identical over 8 bases. With 5 bases clipped from V and 5 bases from J, the junction kept 14 bases outside the gene matches. CDR1 and CDR2 from the germline V gene are MNHEY and SMNVEV (reference sequence). The CDR3 extends over 18 amino acids. The CDR3 sequence: CASSQRQGRNVHNSPLHF. CDR3 nucleotide sequence: TGTGCCAGCAGTCAAAGACAGGGGAGAAACGTACATAATTCACCCCTCCACTTT.